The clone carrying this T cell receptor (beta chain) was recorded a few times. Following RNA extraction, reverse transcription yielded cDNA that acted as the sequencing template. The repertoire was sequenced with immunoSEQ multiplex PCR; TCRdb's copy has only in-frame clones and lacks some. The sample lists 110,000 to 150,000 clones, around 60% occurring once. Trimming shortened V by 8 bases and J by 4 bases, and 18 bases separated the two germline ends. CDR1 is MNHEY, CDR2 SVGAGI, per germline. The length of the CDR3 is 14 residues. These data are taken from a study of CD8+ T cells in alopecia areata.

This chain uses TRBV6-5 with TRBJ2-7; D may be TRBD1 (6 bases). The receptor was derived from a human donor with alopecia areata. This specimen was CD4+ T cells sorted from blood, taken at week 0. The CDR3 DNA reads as TGTGCCAGCCAAACGGACAGCCAGGCGTACGAGCAGTACTTC. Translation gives CASQTDSQAYEQYF.